These 20 T cell receptor beta chains came from one sample sequenced in a study of T cells after yellow fever vaccination. TCRdb reprocessed the 5' RACE reads via MiXCR and lists one record per CDR3 protein. This table holds more than 300,000 distinct CDR3 sequences, around 11% found once. Sequencing used CD4+ T cells sorted from PBMCs, obtained 45 days after the yellow fever booster vaccination. Every receptor here comes from a man aged 18 to 30 who received the YFV17D yellow fever vaccine.

This clonotype was seen a handful of times. The rearrangement joins TRBV7-2 to TRBJ2-7; 8 bases agree with TRBD2. Trimming removed 2 bases from V and 4 bases from J; junction bases left unmatched: 7. Germline CDR1 reads SGHTA; CDR2 reads FQGNSA. This CDR3 is built from 15 residues. Here the CDR3 reads CASSLSGTRGYEQYV. CDR3 nucleotide sequence: TGTGCCAGCAGCTTAAGTGGGACTAGAGGTTACGAGCAGTACGTC.

In its sample, this clonotype was seen a few times. The chain is built from TRBV5-4 and TRBJ1-4; D remains ambiguous. CDR1 SGHNT and CDR2 YYREEE come from the germline V gene (reference sequence). The CDR3 totals 13 residues. Trimming removed 5 bases at V and 5 bases at J, with 10 bases between. The CDR3 loop reads CASRPWENEKLFF. The CDR3 DNA reads TGTGCCAGCAGGCCCTGGGAAAATGAAAAACTGTTTTTT. The full variable domain, its missing parts supplied by reference TRBV5-4 and TRBJ1-4, is ETGVTQSPTHLIKTRGQQVTLRCSSQSGHNTVSWYQQALGQGPQFIFQYYREEENGRGNFPPRFSGLQFPNYSSELNVNALELDDSALYLCASRPWENEKLFFGSGTQLSVL.

The table lists this clonotype with many counts. The rearrangement joins TRBV9 to TRBJ2-3; D remains ambiguous. With 4 bases removed from V and 5 bases from J, the gap between germline ends came to 5 bases. The V gene's germline CDR1 is SGDLS and CDR2 YYNGEE. The CDR3 is made up of 11 amino acids. The CDR3 coding sequence is TGTGCCAGCAGCATACAAGATACGCAGTATTTT. This translates into CASSIQDTQYF.

The chain joins TRBV6-6 to TRBJ1-1; weak D call: TRBD1 (5 bases). Trimming took 1 base from V and 2 from J, leaving 8 bases between them. The germline V gene has CDR1 MNHNY and CDR2 SVGAGI (reference sequence). This CDR3 has 14 amino acids. CDR3 loop: CASSYLGDNTEAFF. CDR3 nucleotide sequence: TGTGCCAGCAGTTACTTAGGGGACAACACTGAAGCTTTCTTT.

The rearrangement links TRBV4-2 to TRBJ2-3; tentative D call: TRBD2 (6 bases). The CDR3 has 15 residues. Germline CDR1 LGHNA, CDR2 YNFKEQ. Trimming took off 1 base at V and 1 base at J, with 9 bases between the two ends. In DNA, the CDR3 is TGTGCCAGCAGCCAAGGAGGGGAGGGCACAGATACGCAGTATTTT. As protein: CASSQGGEGTDTQYF.

The rearrangement uses TRBV5-8 and TRBJ2-7, with 11 bases lining up with TRBD2. V lost 4 bases to trimming and J lost 6 bases; unmatched junction nucleotides: 9. The CDR3 loop spans 15 amino acids. Germline CDR1 and CDR2: SGHTS and YDEGEE. CDR3: CASSQGTSGSSEQYF. The CDR3 DNA is TGTGCCAGCAGCCAGGGGACTAGCGGATCTTCCGAGCAGTACTTC.

This clonotype was detected a few times. This chain connects TRBV5-1 to TRBJ1-1, with TRBD1 matching over 11 bases. Per germline, CDR1 SGHRS and CDR2 YFSETQ. The CDR3 totals 15 residues. The J segment lost 5 bases and the V segment lost 4 bases, leaving 7 bases of the junction unmatched. CDR3: CASSGTGGMGTEAFF. The DNA of the CDR3 is TGCGCCAGCAGCGGGACAGGGGGAATGGGGACTGAAGCTTTCTTT.

This clonotype was detected ten times or more. The V and J genes are TRBV25-1 and TRBJ2-1; unclear D gene. Germline V lookup: CDR1 MGHDK, CDR2 SYGVNS. Trimming cost V 6 bases and J 0 bases, with 6 bases left between them. The CDR3 totals 13 residues. CDR3 sequence: CASSENSYNEQFF. The CDR3 DNA sequence: TGTGCCAGCAGCGAGAACTCCTACAATGAGCAGTTCTTC.

Only a few counts were recorded for this clonotype. The chain employs TRBV10-3 and TRBJ1-2; D remains ambiguous. From germline, CDR1 is ENHRY and CDR2 SYGVKD. Trimming shortened V by 3 bases and J by 6 bases, and 11 bases separated the two germline ends. CDR3 length: 13 amino acids. CDR3 bases: TGTGCCATCAGTGATTTGACAAAGGATGGCTACACCTTC. Amino acids: CAISDLTKDGYTF.

This clonotype was observed many times. The chain employs TRBV3-1 and TRBJ2-7; 7 bases map to TRBD1. There are 18 residues in the CDR3. V shed 0 bases, J shed 2 bases, and the junction held 13 bases outside the gene matches. Germline V CDR1 and CDR2: LGHDT, YNNKEL (reference sequence). The CDR3 protein is CASSQDIPPGTAAYEQYV. For the CDR3, the DNA is TGTGCCAGCAGCCAAGATATTCCACCGGGGACAGCAGCCTACGAGCAGTACGTC.

The V call is TRBV10-3, the J call TRBJ2-5; TRBD2 matches 10 bases. The junction had 9 bases not matched to a gene; V was cut back by 5 bases and J by 0 bases. Germline assignment: CDR1 ENHRY and CDR2 SYGVKD. There are 17 residues in the CDR3. Here the CDR3 DNA reads TGTGCCATCAGTCTGGGGTTGCTAGCGGGGGACCAAGAGACCCAGTACTTC. It yields the protein CAISLGLLAGDQETQYF.

The V and J genes are TRBV7-9 and TRBJ2-5, with 10 bases that match TRBD1. Per the germline V gene, CDR1 is SEHNR and CDR2 is FQNEAQ (reference sequence). This CDR3 is built from 15 residues. V shed 5 bases and J 1 base; nucleotides not matched to a gene: 4. This chain's CDR3 is CASSRDRGGQETQYF. The CDR3 DNA reads TGTGCCAGCAGCCGGGACAGGGGTGGCCAAGAGACCCAGTACTTC. Variable domain in full (rest from reference TRBV7-9 and TRBJ2-5): DTGVSQNPRHKITKRGQNVTFRCDPISEHNRLYWYRQTLGQGPEFLTYFQNEAQLEKSRLLSDRFSAERPKGSFSTLEIQRTEQGDSAMYLCASSRDRGGQETQYFGPGTRLLVL.

In this sample, this clonotype turned up once. A much larger clone differs from this one at a single base, so this may be a read error. The chain links TRBV23-1 to TRBJ2-5; tentatively, D is TRBD1 (6 bases). TRBV23-1 is treated as an ORF (open reading frame) with a function not yet certain. Trimming took 6 bases from V and 1 from J, leaving 12 bases between them. CDR3 length equals 14 residues. Written as DNA, the CDR3 is TGCGCCAGCAGGACAGGAATTCCCCAAGAGACCCAGTACTTC. Its protein product is CASRTGIPQETQYF.

The CDR3 DNA reads TGTGCCAGCAGTGAATCAGCGGGGGTCTACAATGAGCAGTTCTTC. Protein product: CASSESAGVYNEQFF. This chain links TRBV2 with TRBJ2-1, with 8 bases aligning to TRBD2. The V segment lost 2 bases and the J segment 3 bases; nucleotides outside the gene matches: 3. CDR1 is SNHLY, CDR2 FYNNEI, per germline. This CDR3 comprises 15 residues. Supplemented by reference TRBV2 and TRBJ2-1, the full variable domain reads EPEVTQTPSHQVTQMGQEVILRCVPISNHLYFYWYRQILGQKVEFLVSFYNNEISEKSEIFDDQFSVERPDGSNFTLKIRSTKLEDSAMYFCASSESAGVYNEQFFGPGTRLTVL.

This clonotype turned up a few times. This chain uses TRBV12-5 with TRBJ2-3; maybe TRBD2 (5 bases). The CDR3 totals 14 residues. Germline V gene sequence: CDR1 LGHNT, CDR2 FRNRAP. V lost 5 bases to trimming and J lost 5 bases, with 14 bases between them. In nucleotides, the CDR3 is TGTGCTAGTGGTCCCGAGAGGAGGCGAGATACGCAGTATTTT. It codes for CASGPERRRDTQYF.

This clonotype was observed many times. V and J are TRBV28 and TRBJ1-1, with D uncertain. CDR3 size: 14 residues. The germline CDR1 and CDR2 sequences are MDHEN and SYDVKM. V lost 4 bases, J lost 5 bases, and 14 bases lay in between. CDR3: CASSYPTRRTEAFF. CDR3 nucleotide sequence: TGTGCCAGCAGTTATCCGACAAGGAGGACTGAAGCTTTCTTT.

This clonotype appeared a few times. This chain uses TRBV20-1 with TRBJ1-4; 8 bases match TRBD1. This CDR3 has 14 residues. V trimming: 6 bases; J trimming: 10 bases; junction bases outside the gene matches: 13. CDR1 and CDR2 (germline): DFQATT, SNEGSKA (reference sequence). CDR3 nucleotides: TGCAGTGCCGCGCCATCGACAGGGGAAGGAAAACTGTTTTTT. This encodes CSAAPSTGEGKLFF.

The rearrangement uses TRBV27 and TRBJ2-1; D possibly corresponds to TRBD2 (7 bases). This CDR3 is built from 15 residues. Trimming took 6 bases from V and 9 from J, leaving 21 bases between them. In germline, CDR1 is MNHEY, CDR2 SMNVEV (reference sequence). CDR3 sequence reads: CASRRGGAGPPEQFF. Here the CDR3 DNA reads TGTGCCAGCAGGAGGGGGGGGGCTGGCCCCCCTGAGCAGTTCTTC.

This clonotype has just a few counts. This rearrangement joins TRBV6-1 to TRBJ2-5; 10 bases fit TRBD1. The CDR3 covers 17 residues. J was trimmed by 7 bases and V by 9 bases; bases with no gene match: 20. CDR1 and CDR2 (germline): MNHNS, SASEGT. CDR3 in DNA: TGTGCCAGTATAGACAGGGGGCAATCTCGTCCTTTGGGGACCCAGTACTTC. It yields the protein CASIDRGQSRPLGTQYF.

This clonotype was seen only a few times. J is TRBJ2-7 and V is TRBV7-2; TRBD1 aligns across 9 bases. V dropped 5 bases and J dropped 6; count of bases not matched to a gene: 2. There are 12 residues in the CDR3. Germline V gives CDR1 SGHTA, CDR2 FQGNSA. The CDR3 nucleotides read TGTGCCAGCAGCCGGACAGGGGCCGAGCAGTACGTC. Its translation: CASSRTGAEQYV.